The next 19 T cell receptor beta chains were all read from a single sample in a study of cytomegalovirus exposure and HLA in healthy donors. The PCR contained 60 Vbeta and 13 Jbeta primers. Sequencing used immunoSEQ multiplex PCR; TCRdb keeps in-frame clones, though not all of them. The sample consists of approximately 84,000 clones, 70% to 80% of them appearing once. Sequenced material: PBMCs. These receptors all stem from a man between 35 and 55 years old in good health and CMV-seropositive.

This chain uses TRBV7-2 with TRBJ2-2, with 8 bases that match TRBD1. This CDR3 region has 13 residues. V dropped 5 bases and J dropped 10; count of bases not matched to a gene: 6. Germline V gene lookup returns CDR1 SGHTA and CDR2 FQGNSA. This chain's CDR3 is CASSGQGMAELFF. In DNA, the CDR3 is TGTGCCAGCAGCGGACAGGGAATGGCGGAGCTGTTTTTT.

The chain has TRBV29-1 and TRBJ1-1; TRBD1 is a possible D gene (5 bases). Between the trimmed V and J ends, which lost 3 bases and 1 base, there was a span of 12 bases. The CDR3 has 14 residues. Germline V gives CDR1 SQVTM, CDR2 ANQGSEA. The CDR3 loop reads CSVEVGGPNTEAFF. Here the CDR3 DNA reads TGCAGCGTTGAGGTCGGGGGACCGAACACTGAAGCTTTCTTT.

The chain carries TRBV5-1 and TRBJ1-4; D is unresolved. Germline CDR1 SGHRS, CDR2 YFSETQ. The CDR3 is 16 amino acids. V shed 0 bases and J shed 7 bases, with 16 bases lying between them. Written as DNA, the CDR3 is TGCGCCAGCAGCTTGGCTTTGGAGGGATTAGGTGAAAAACTGTTTTTT. This translates into CASSLALEGLGEKLFF.

A remark on this clone: An end of the junction does not agree with germline; a read error may underlie this. This chain joins TRBV5-6 and TRBJ1-4; D possibly corresponds to TRBD1 (5 bases). Per germline, CDR1 SGHDT and CDR2 YYEEEE. The CDR3 is 15 residues long. This CDR3 reads CASSLAAADIMKGIF. CDR3 DNA: TGTGCCAGCAGCTTGGCCGCGGCAGATATAATGAAGGGGATTTTT.

This clone was seen just once. The V and J genes are TRBV30 and TRBJ2-7; D is uncertain. The V gene's germline CDR1 is GTSNPN and CDR2 SVGIG (reference sequence). V was shortened by 0 bases and J by 3 bases, with 9 bases between the two germline ends. The CDR3 length is 13 residues. In DNA form, the CDR3 reads TGTGCCTGGAGTGTTAGACGGAGCTACGAGCAGTACTTC. Amino acids: CAWSVRRSYEQYF.

The chain is built from TRBV2 and TRBJ2-7; TRBD1 agrees at 12 bases. After removal of 5 bases from V and 4 bases from J, the junction contained 6 bases not matched to a gene. From germline, CDR1 is SNHLY and CDR2 FYNNEI. CDR3 length equals 15 residues. CDR3 DNA sequence: TGTGCCAGCAGTCTGCCGGGACAGGGGGCTTACGAGCAGTACTTC. Protein: CASSLPGQGAYEQYF.

The rearrangement joins TRBV10-3 to TRBJ1-2; no reliable D call. CDR3 length: 14 amino acids. Trimming removed 0 bases at V and 2 bases at J, with 7 bases between. Germline V gene lookup returns CDR1 ENHRY and CDR2 SYGVKD. The chain's CDR3 is CAISESLSNYGYTF. Written as DNA, the CDR3 is TGTGCCATCAGTGAGTCGCTGAGCAACTATGGCTACACCTTC.

The CDR3 bases are TGCGCCAGCAGCCAAGATGGAGCGACTACGCAGTATTTT. Protein sequence: CASSQDGATTQYF. V and J are TRBV4-3 and TRBJ2-3; no reliable D call. The CDR3 runs 13 residues. Germline-derived CDR1 and CDR2 are LGHNA and YSLEER. Trimming shortened V by 0 bases and J by 8 bases, and 9 bases separated the two germline ends.

The gene calls are TRBV6-1 and TRBJ2-5; TRBD2 might be the D (5 bases). CDR1 is MNHNS and CDR2 is SASEGT in the germline V gene. This CDR3 has 15 amino acids. Trimming took 1 base from V and 5 from J, leaving 14 bases between them. The DNA for the CDR3 is TGTGCCAGCAGTGAAGGAATCGGGGTGATCGAGACCCAGTACTTC. Translation gives CASSEGIGVIETQYF.

The chain combines TRBV21-1 with TRBJ1-2. TRBV21-1 is termed a pseudogene. This CDR3 is built from 14 residues. In DNA form, the CDR3 reads TGTGCCAGCAGCAAAGGGGAGACTAACTATGGCTACACCTTC. Residues: CASSKGETNYGYTF.

The chain couples TRBV7-9 to TRBJ1-2, with 8 bases identical to TRBD1. The germline V gene encodes CDR1 SEHNR and CDR2 FQNEAQ (reference sequence). V dropped 4 bases and J dropped 5; count of bases not matched to a gene: 6. The length of the CDR3 is 14 residues. This CDR3 reads CASSSPGGWYGYTF. The CDR3 DNA is TGTGCCAGCAGCTCCCCAGGGGGCTGGTATGGCTACACCTTC.

The chain uses TRBV29-1 and TRBJ1-5; the D gene is possibly TRBD1 (6 bases). The V and J ends lost 4 bases and 7 bases respectively, with 14 bases between them. The V gene's germline CDR1 is SQVTM and CDR2 ANQGSEA. This CDR3 comprises 13 residues. The CDR3 is CSVGTGKKQPQHF. The CDR3, as DNA: TGCAGCGTTGGTACAGGGAAGAAACAGCCCCAGCATTTT.

The V and J genes are TRBV30 and TRBJ1-1, with 8 bases that match TRBD1. J lost 5 bases, V lost 0 bases, and 2 bases had no gene match. This CDR3 comprises 13 residues. Per the germline V gene, CDR1 is GTSNPN and CDR2 is SVGIG (reference sequence). The CDR3 here is CAWSVNRGTEAFF. CDR3 nucleotide sequence: TGTGCCTGGAGTGTGAACAGGGGGACTGAAGCTTTCTTT. Variable domain in full (rest from reference TRBV30 and TRBJ1-1): SQTIHQWPATLVQPVGSPLSLECTVEGTSNPNLYWYRQAAGRGLQLLFYSVGIGQISSEVPQNLSASRPQDRQFILSSKKLLLSDSGFYLCAWSVNRGTEAFFGQGTRLTVV.

This clone was seen just once. This chain links TRBV11-2 with TRBJ2-3, with 7 bases fitting TRBD2. Germline assignment: CDR1 SGHAT and CDR2 FQNNGV. Unmatched junction bases numbered 5, after V lost 1 base and J lost 1 base. The CDR3 is 16 amino acids. The CDR3 bases are TGTGCCAGCAGCTTAGGGGCTAGCGGAGGCACAGATACGCAGTATTTT. This sequence encodes CASSLGASGGTDTQYF.

The chain joins TRBV7-9 to TRBJ2-2, with 8 positions matching TRBD1. Germline trimming cut 2 bases from V and 3 bases from J; bases unmatched to any gene: 11. The length of the CDR3 is 18 residues. Looked up from germline, CDR1 is SEHNR and CDR2 is FQNEAQ (reference sequence). CDR3 sequence reads: CASSLTGDWTGYTGELFF. In DNA, the CDR3 is TGTGCCAGCAGCTTAACCGGGGACTGGACAGGGTACACCGGGGAGCTGTTTTTT. The full variable domain, rest sourced from reference TRBV7-9 and TRBJ2-2, is DTGVSQNPRHKITKRGQNVTFRCDPISEHNRLYWYRQTLGQGPEFLTYFQNEAQLEKSRLLSDRFSAERPKGSFSTLEIQRTEQGDSAMYLCASSLTGDWTGYTGELFFGEGSRLTVL.

This clone has just one count. The chain combines TRBV10-3 with TRBJ2-5, with 16 bases matching TRBD2. With 6 bases clipped from V and 0 bases from J, the junction kept 7 bases outside the gene matches. Germline V gene lookup returns CDR1 ENHRY and CDR2 SYGVKD. The CDR3 covers 18 residues. CDR3 bases: TGTGCCATCAGGGAAGGGACTAGCGGGGGGGATAACCAAGAGACCCAGTACTTC. Protein: CAIREGTSGGDNQETQYF.

A few counts support this clone. V gene TRBV6-6 combines with J gene TRBJ2-5, with 7 bases fitting TRBD1. Per the germline V gene, CDR1 is MNHNY and CDR2 is SVGAGI (reference sequence). CDR3 length: 13 amino acids. V lost 2 bases and J lost 3; bases outside the gene matches: 0. The DNA of the CDR3 is TGTGCCAGCAGTTACGACAGGGAAGAGACCCAGTACTTC. It encodes CASSYDREETQYF.

In its sample, this clone was seen a few times. The rearrangement links TRBV18 to TRBJ2-2; 9 nucleotides agree with TRBD1. Germline V gene sequence: CDR1 KGHSH, CDR2 LQKENI. CDR3 length equals 17 residues. V lost 4 bases and J lost 2; bases outside the gene matches: 8. This CDR3 reads CASSRAPGQGNTGELFF. CDR3 in DNA: TGTGCCAGCTCACGGGCCCCGGGACAGGGAAACACCGGGGAGCTGTTTTTT.

V gene TRBV6-1 combines with J gene TRBJ2-1; 8 bases are shared with TRBD2. The J segment lost 3 bases and the V segment lost 3 bases, leaving 13 bases of the junction unmatched. The CDR3 runs to 18 residues. CDR1 and CDR2 from the germline V gene are MNHNS and SASEGT. CDR3 nucleotides: TGTGCCAGCAGTGACTTTGCGGGGGGTCTCATAGTCTACAATGAGCAGTTCTTC. It is translated as CASSDFAGGLIVYNEQFF.